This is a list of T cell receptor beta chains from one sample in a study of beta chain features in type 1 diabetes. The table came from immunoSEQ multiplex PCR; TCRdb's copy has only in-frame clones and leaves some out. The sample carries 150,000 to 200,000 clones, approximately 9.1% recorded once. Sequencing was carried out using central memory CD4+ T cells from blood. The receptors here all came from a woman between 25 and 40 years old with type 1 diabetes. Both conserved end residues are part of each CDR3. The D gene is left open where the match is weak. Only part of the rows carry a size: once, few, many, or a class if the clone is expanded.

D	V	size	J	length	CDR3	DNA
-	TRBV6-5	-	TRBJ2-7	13	CASSSPSGYEQYF	TGTGCCAGCAGTTCCCCCTCGGGGTACGAGCAGTACTTC
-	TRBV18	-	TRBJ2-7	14	CASSPRAEAYEQYF	TGTGCCAGCTCACCACGAGCAGAGGCCTACGAGCAGTACTTC
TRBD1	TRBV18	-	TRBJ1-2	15	CASSFGQGTNYGYTF	TGTGCCAGCTCATTCGGACAGGGAACTAACTATGGCTACACCTTC
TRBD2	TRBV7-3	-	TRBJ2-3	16	CASSLTPSGALDTQYF	TGTGCCAGCAGCTTAACGCCTAGCGGGGCACTTGATACGCAGTATTTT
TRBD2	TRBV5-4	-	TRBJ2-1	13	CAGGTSVFNEQFF	TGTGCAGGCGGTACTAGCGTATTCAATGAGCAGTTCTTC
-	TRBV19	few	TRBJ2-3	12	CASSDRADTQYF	TGTGCCAGTAGTGACAGAGCAGATACGCAGTATTTT
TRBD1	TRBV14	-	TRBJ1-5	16	CASSQDTGARRQPQHF	TGTGCCAGCAGCCAAGATACAGGGGCCCGGCGACAGCCCCAGCATTTT
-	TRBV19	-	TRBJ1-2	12	CASSSVNYGYTF	TGTGCCAGTAGCTCCGTCAACTATGGCTACACCTTC
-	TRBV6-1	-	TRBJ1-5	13	CASIQQVVGPQHF	TGTGCCAGCATCCAACAGGTAGTGGGGCCCCAGCATTTT
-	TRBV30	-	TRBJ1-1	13	CASTMGGRTEAFF	TGTGCCAGCACCATGGGGGGACGTACTGAAGCTTTCTTT
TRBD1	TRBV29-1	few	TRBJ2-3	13	CSVGTGSGDTQYF	TGCAGCGTTGGGACAGGATCCGGAGATACGCAGTATTTT
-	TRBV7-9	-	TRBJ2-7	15	CASRGLNSGNGEQYF	TGTGCCAGCAGGGGCCTAAACTCAGGGAATGGCGAGCAGTACTTC
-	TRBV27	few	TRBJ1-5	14	CASSLESSRQPQHF	TGTGCCAGCAGTTTAGAGAGTTCCCGTCAGCCCCAGCATTTT
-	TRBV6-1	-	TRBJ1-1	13	CATKEGGNTEAFF	TGTGCCACTAAGGAGGGAGGGAACACTGAAGCTTTCTTT
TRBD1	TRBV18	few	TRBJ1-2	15	CASSPDRVPFYGYTF	TGTGCCAGCTCTCCGGACAGGGTCCCCTTCTATGGCTACACCTTC
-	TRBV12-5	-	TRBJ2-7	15	CASGGDSTLSSEQYF	TGTGCTAGTGGCGGAGACAGTACCCTGTCTTCCGAGCAGTACTTC
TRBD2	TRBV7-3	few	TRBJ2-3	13	CASSSRLADTQYF	TGTGCCAGCAGCTCTCGACTAGCGGATACGCAGTATTTT
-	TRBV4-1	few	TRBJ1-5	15	CASSPGGYSNQPQHF	TGCGCCAGCAGCCCGGGCGGGTATAGCAATCAGCCCCAGCATTTT
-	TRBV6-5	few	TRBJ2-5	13	CASVGAMGETQYF	TGTGCCAGCGTTGGGGCCATGGGAGAGACCCAGTACTTC
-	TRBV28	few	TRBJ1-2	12	CASQPQGYGYTF	TGTGCCAGCCAACCACAGGGTTATGGCTACACCTTC
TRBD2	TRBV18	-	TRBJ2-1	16	CASSPPSSGAYNEQFF	TGTGCCAGCTCACCACCTTCTAGCGGAGCCTACAATGAGCAGTTCTTC
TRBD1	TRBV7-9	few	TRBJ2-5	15	CASSPVGQIQETQYF	TGTGCCAGCAGCCCAGTGGGACAGATCCAAGAGACCCAGTACTTC
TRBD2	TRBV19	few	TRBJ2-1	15	CASSIGLAVYNEQFF	TGTGCCAGTAGTATCGGCCTAGCGGTTTACAATGAGCAGTTCTTC
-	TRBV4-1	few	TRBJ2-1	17	CASSQLEGGGPLNEQFF	TGCGCCAGCAGCCAACTTGAAGGGGGAGGGCCTTTGAATGAGCAGTTCTTC
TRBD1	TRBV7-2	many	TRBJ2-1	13	CASTGQGRDEQFF	TGTGCCAGCACAGGACAGGGGCGGGATGAGCAGTTCTTC
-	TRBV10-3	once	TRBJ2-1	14	CAISESGRGNEQFF	TGTGCCATCAGTGAGTCGGGCAGGGGAAATGAGCAGTTCTTC
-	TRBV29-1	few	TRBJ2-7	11	CSARNEGVSYF	TGCAGCGCTCGAAATGAGGGAGTCTCGTACTTC
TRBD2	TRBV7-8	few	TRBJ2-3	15	CASNLAGAVADTQYF	TGTGCCAGCAACCTAGCGGGAGCGGTTGCAGATACGCAGTATTTT
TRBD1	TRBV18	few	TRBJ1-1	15	CASSPPDRGVTEAFF	TGTGCCAGCTCACCACCGGACAGGGGTGTCACTGAAGCTTTCTTT
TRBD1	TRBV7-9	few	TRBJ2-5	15	CASSVTGGGGETQYF	TGTGCCAGCAGCGTTACAGGGGGCGGGGGAGAGACCCAGTACTTC
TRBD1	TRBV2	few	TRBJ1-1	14	CASRDRGMNTEAFF	TGTGCCAGCAGGGACAGGGGCATGAACACTGAAGCTTTCTTT
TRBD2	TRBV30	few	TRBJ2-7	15	CAWSGGEGSSYEQYF	TGTGCCTGGAGTGGCGGGGAGGGGAGCTCCTACGAGCAGTACTTC
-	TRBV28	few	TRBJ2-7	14	CASRTPGHSYEQYF	TGTGCCAGCAGGACACCGGGACACTCCTACGAGCAGTACTTC
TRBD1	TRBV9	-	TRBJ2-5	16	CASSVETGTGTETQYF	TGTGCCAGCAGCGTCGAGACCGGGACAGGGACAGAGACCCAGTACTTC
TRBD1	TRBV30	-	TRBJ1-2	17	CAKSTGHDFVSDYGYTF	TGCGCGAAATCGACAGGGCACGATTTTGTCAGCGACTATGGCTACACCTTC
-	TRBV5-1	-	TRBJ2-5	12	CASSEYQETQYF	TGCGCCAGCAGCGAGTACCAAGAGACCCAGTACTTC
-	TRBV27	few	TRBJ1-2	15	CASSGKGVGSNGYTF	TGTGCCAGCAGCGGAAAGGGAGTGGGGTCGAATGGCTACACCTTC
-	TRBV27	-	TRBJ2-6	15	CASKPQGSGANVLTF	TGTGCCAGCAAACCTCAGGGGTCCGGGGCCAACGTCCTGACTTTC
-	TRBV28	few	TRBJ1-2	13	CASSPSSYYGYTF	TGTGCCAGCAGTCCTTCGTCCTACTATGGCTACACCTTC
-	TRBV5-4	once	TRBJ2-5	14	CASSLIAFGETQYF	TGTGCCAGCAGCTTGATAGCTTTCGGGGAGACCCAGTACTTC
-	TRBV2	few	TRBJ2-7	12	CASREDLYEQYF	TGTGCCAGCAGAGAGGACTTATACGAGCAGTACTTC